This TCR beta chain was obtained from a study of T cell repertoires in cytomegalovirus infection. Study overall: It was the public TCR beta signatures that indicated both CMV infection and matching HLA type.

Study results and caveats: What dominated the ex vivo response were HLA-C-restricted CMV-specific TCR beta clonotypes.

TCRdb re-called the reads through MiXCR, storing one row per CDR3 protein. Here the sample spans about 900,000 distinct CDR3 sequences, less than 40% being singletons. On this clonotype: The antigen remains undetermined.

The CDR3 spans 20 residues. The V and J ends lost 5 bases and 4 bases, in that order; junction bases with no gene match: 23. The receptor comes from a human donor in good health (CMV status not recorded). Some clones in this sample may be carry-over from other donors' samples. The rearrangement joins TRBV12-3 or TRBV12-4 to TRBJ1-3; 7 nucleotides agree with TRBD1. This material consisted of cultured CD8+ T cells from PBMCs, taken from culture after CMV antigen stimulation. The CDR3 nucleotides read TGTGCCAGCAGTCTCACAATTACCGGACAGGCGGAAGGGTTAGGAAACACCATATATTTT. Translation: CASSLTITGQAEGLGNTIYF.